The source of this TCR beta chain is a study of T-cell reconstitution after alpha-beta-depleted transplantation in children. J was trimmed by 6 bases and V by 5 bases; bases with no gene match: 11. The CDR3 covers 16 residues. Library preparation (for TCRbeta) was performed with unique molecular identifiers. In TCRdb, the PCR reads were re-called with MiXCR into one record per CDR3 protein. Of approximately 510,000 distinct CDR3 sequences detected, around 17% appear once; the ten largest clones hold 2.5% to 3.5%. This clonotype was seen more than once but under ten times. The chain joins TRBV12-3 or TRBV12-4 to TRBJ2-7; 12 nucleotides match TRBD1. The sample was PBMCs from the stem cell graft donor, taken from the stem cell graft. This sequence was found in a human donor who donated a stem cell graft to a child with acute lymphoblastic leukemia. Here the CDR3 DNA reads TGTGCCAGCAGTCTGGGGGTAGGGACAGGGGGCTTCGAGCAGTACTTC. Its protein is CASSLGVGTGGFEQYF.